This passage covers 14 T cell receptor beta chains from one sample sequenced in a study of cytomegalovirus exposure and HLA in healthy donors (dated by TCRdb to about 2017). Library preparation employed the immunoSEQ multiplex PCR assay. The multiplex PCR relied on a mix of 60 forward primers for TCR Vbeta segments and 13 reverse primers for TCR Jbeta segments. What TCRdb holds here is the immuneACCESS table cut down to in-frame rearrangements. Part of the clones is not present; checked against another copy, under half of the missing clones reflect an unresolved V gene, and the others are unexplained. For this sample the table gives about 190,000 clones, of which around 79% were detected only once. About 1.4% of the sample belongs to the ten largest clones. Input material: PBMCs. Receptor source: a woman between 45 and 65 years old in good health and CMV-seronegative.

The chain employs TRBV28 and TRBJ2-3; 7 nucleotides match TRBD2. Germline V gene sequence: CDR1 MDHEN, CDR2 SYDVKM. The J segment lost 2 bases and the V segment lost 7 bases, leaving 9 bases of the junction unmatched. This CDR3 is 15 amino acids long. The CDR3 nucleotides read TGTGCCAGCATCAGAGGCGGGAGCCCCACAGATACGCAGTATTTT. It yields the protein CASIRGGSPTDTQYF.

The genes are TRBV2 and TRBJ2-2; TRBD1 aligns across 8 bases. J was trimmed by 0 bases and V by 6 bases; bases with no gene match: 3. The CDR3 length is 15 residues. CDR1 SNHLY and CDR2 FYNNEI come from the germline V gene. CDR3 bases: TGTGCCAGCAGGGACAGGGCTTCGAACACCGGGGAGCTGTTTTTT. Protein: CASRDRASNTGELFF.

The chain combines TRBV19 with TRBJ2-7; 11 nucleotides line up with TRBD1. The V segment lost 1 base and the J segment 0 bases; nucleotides outside the gene matches: 5. Germline V CDR1 and CDR2: LNHDA, SQIVND (reference sequence). The CDR3 is 17 residues long. CDR3 residues: CASSIARTGGFSYEQYF. CDR3 coding DNA: TGTGCCAGTAGTATAGCTAGGACAGGGGGCTTCTCCTACGAGCAGTACTTC.

This clone was seen a few times. Other nucleotide sequences in the sample specify the same CDR3. The rearrangement uses TRBV28 and TRBJ1-2; no definite D call. V lost 2 bases, J lost 5 bases, and 9 bases lay in between. The CDR3 runs to 13 residues. The germline V gene has CDR1 MDHEN and CDR2 SYDVKM. CDR3 DNA: TGTGCCAGCAGTTTAGGGCAAAATTATGGCTACACCTTC. Encoded protein: CASSLGQNYGYTF.

Remarks on this clone: The sample has other DNA sequences that encode this CDR3 too. The chain joins TRBV18 to TRBJ1-5; 9 bases line up with TRBD1. Germline assignment: CDR1 KGHSH and CDR2 LQKENI. The CDR3 consists of 15 residues. V lost 6 bases, J lost 2 bases, and 5 bases stayed unmatched. CDR3 DNA: TGTGCCAGCTCGCCGGGACAGGGACGCAATCAGCCCCAGCATTTT. Translated: CASSPGQGRNQPQHF.

The genes are TRBV6-1 and TRBJ2-7; 11 bases line up with TRBD1. V was pared by 10 bases and J by 2 bases, with 7 bases of the junction left unmatched. The CDR3 runs to 14 residues. The germline V gene has CDR1 MNHNS and CDR2 SASEGT. Here the CDR3 reads CATYPGQGAYEQYF. The CDR3, as DNA: TGTGCCACCTATCCGGGACAGGGGGCCTACGAGCAGTACTTC.

J is TRBJ2-5 and V is TRBV20-1, with D uncertain. Trimming shortened V by 3 bases and J by 5 bases, and 4 bases separated the two germline ends. Germline V gene lookup returns CDR1 DFQATT and CDR2 SNEGSKA (reference sequence). The CDR3 runs to 10 residues. CDR3 coding DNA: TGCAGTGCTAGCCTCGAGACCCAGTACTTC. It is translated as CSASLETQYF.

The J gene is TRBJ1-4, the V gene TRBV6-1; TRBD1 aligns across 7 bases. V lost 6 bases, J lost 3 bases, and 7 bases stayed unmatched. CDR1 and CDR2 from the germline V gene are MNHNS and SASEGT. This CDR3 region has 15 residues. The CDR3 loop is CASSLGDRSNEKLFF. In DNA, the CDR3 is TGTGCCAGCAGCCTGGGGGACAGATCTAATGAAAAACTGTTTTTT.

This clone was detected once. V gene TRBV25-1 combines with J gene TRBJ1-2; 7 bases are shared with TRBD1. The J segment lost 2 bases and the V segment lost 4 bases, leaving 7 bases of the junction unmatched. The CDR3 length is 15 residues. CDR1 and CDR2 from the germline V gene are MGHDK and SYGVNS. The CDR3 region is CASSAWGQPNYGYTF. The CDR3 DNA reads as TGTGCCAGCAGTGCGTGGGGACAGCCCAACTATGGCTACACCTTC.

The CDR3 DNA reads as TGTGCCAGCAGTTCCCGACAGGGGACGACCTCCTACGAGCAGTACTTC. This sequence encodes CASSSRQGTTSYEQYF. The chain is built from TRBV6-5 and TRBJ2-7; 8 bases match TRBD1. The CDR3 totals 16 residues. Germline CDR1 reads MNHEY; CDR2 reads SVGAGI. V dropped 4 bases and J dropped 0; count of bases not matched to a gene: 8.

The J gene is TRBJ1-2, the V gene TRBV27; TRBD1 matches 12 bases. Germline V gene sequence: CDR1 MNHEY, CDR2 SMNVEV (reference sequence). CDR3 length: 15 amino acids. The V segment lost 5 bases and the J segment 8 bases; nucleotides outside the gene matches: 9. CDR3 sequence reads: CASSTSGQGAGGYTF. Here the CDR3 DNA reads TGTGCCAGCAGTACATCGGGACAGGGGGCGGGAGGCTACACCTTC.

The rearrangement uses TRBV28 and TRBJ2-3, with 7 bases that match TRBD2. The CDR3 totals 16 residues. Trimming took 3 bases from V and 2 from J; bases not matched to a gene: 8. Germline V gene lookup returns CDR1 MDHEN and CDR2 SYDVKM. CDR3 sequence (DNA): TGTGCCAGCAGTTTCAGCCAGCGGGACGACACAGATACGCAGTATTTT. Translating gives CASSFSQRDDTDTQYF.

This chain links TRBV29-1 with TRBJ2-2; TRBD1 might be the D (5 bases). The V gene's germline CDR1 is SQVTM and CDR2 ANQGSEA. The CDR3 consists of 12 residues. V shed 2 bases and J shed 7 bases, with 8 bases lying between them. CDR3 nucleotide sequence: TGCAGCGTTGAAAAGGGGAACGGGGAGCTGTTTTTT. The encoded protein is CSVEKGNGELFF.

Concerning this clone: Without the conserved terminal phenylalanine or tryptophan, this CDR3 likely stems from a read error. No DNA is shown, since the ends of the CDR3 on it are uncertain; the CDR3 is the one TCRdb lists. The chain uses TRBV11-2 and TRBJ2-7; whether TRBD2, the table's D call, matches the DNA was not checked. Germline loops: CDR1 SGHAT, CDR2 FQNNGV. The CDR3 is 11 amino acids in total, end residues counted. CDR3 amino acids: CASNGGAGLII.